The 9 T cell receptor beta chains below were found in one sample sequenced in a study of tumor-infiltrating lymphocytes in oesophageal squamous cell carcinoma. TCRdb passed the PCR reads through MiXCR, listing each CDR3 protein once. This table has over 10,000 distinct CDR3 sequences, around 60% appearing once. Sequencing used esophageal tumor tissue. Receptors were obtained from a female donor with esophageal squamous cell carcinoma.

This clonotype was observed many times. V usage is TRBV24-1 and J usage is TRBJ2-5; D is possibly TRBD1 or TRBD2 (5 bases each). The J call could be wrong; TRBJ2-1 is a better fit for the DNA end. In germline, CDR1 is KGHDR, CDR2 SFDVKD. This CDR3 has 13 residues. Written as DNA, the CDR3 is TGTGCCACCAGGAAGGGAGCCAGGGATGAGCAGTTCTTC. Translated, it gives CATRKGARDEQFF.

This clonotype has just a few counts. The chain couples TRBV6-6 to TRBJ2-4; TRBD2 agrees at 8 bases. The J call may be incorrect, as the DNA end agrees better with TRBJ2-7. Germline values: CDR1 MNHNY, CDR2 SVGAGI (reference sequence). The CDR3 length is 16 residues. CDR3 sequence: CASSYFVLAGSYEQYF. In DNA form, the CDR3 reads TGTGCCAGCAGTTACTTCGTGCTAGCGGGTTCCTACGAGCAGTACTTC.

This clonotype has at least ten counts. The chain has TRBV4-2 and TRBJ2-5; D is possibly TRBD2 (6 bases). The CDR3 sequence is 16 residues long. The V and J ends lost 1 base and 2 bases respectively, with 14 bases between them. Germline CDR1 and CDR2: LGHNA and YNFKEQ. In DNA, the CDR3 is TGTGCCAGCAGCCAAGCTTGGGGGGTCGCACAAGAGACCCAGTACTTC. Translation gives CASSQAWGVAQETQYF.

This clonotype occurred a few times. This chain connects TRBV20-1 to TRBJ2-4; the match to TRBD1 covers 9 bases. The end of the DNA fits TRBJ2-7 better, so the J call may be wrong. CDR1 DFQATT and CDR2 SNEGSKA come from the germline V gene (reference sequence). The CDR3 runs to 16 residues. CDR3 region: CSARVPPGQGGDEQYF. The DNA for the CDR3 is TGCAGTGCTAGAGTCCCCCCGGGACAGGGAGGAGACGAGCAGTACTTC.

The rearrangement links TRBV6-6 to TRBJ2-7, with 7 nucleotides matching TRBD1. This CDR3 contains 14 residues. Germline values: CDR1 MNHNY, CDR2 SVGAGI (reference sequence). J gave up 2 bases and V 6 bases, and 7 bases lay outside the gene matches. The CDR3 loop reads CASRTGQTTYEQYF. The CDR3 DNA follows: TGTGCCAGCAGAACGGGACAGACTACCTACGAGCAGTACTTC.

The genes are TRBV6-4 and TRBJ1-5, with 7 bases matching TRBD1. The CDR3 loop spans 15 amino acids. Germline V gene data show CDR1 as MRHNA and CDR2 as SNTAGT. Germline trimming cut 3 bases from V and 2 bases from J; bases unmatched to any gene: 4. CDR3: CASSEGQGGNQPQHF. The DNA of the CDR3 is TGTGCCAGCAGTGAGGGCCAGGGGGGCAATCAGCCCCAGCATTTT.

This clonotype was seen only a few times. The chain couples TRBV7-6 to TRBJ2-1; unclear D gene. Germline CDR1 reads SGHVS; CDR2 reads FNYEAQ. V lost 3 bases, J lost 5 bases, and 8 bases lay in between. The CDR3 covers 13 residues. The DNA for the CDR3 is TGTGCCAGCAGCTTCTCCGAGGACAATGAGCAGTTCTTC. Protein product: CASSFSEDNEQFF. The variable domain in full, completed from reference TRBV7-6 and TRBJ2-1, reads GAGVSQSPRYKVTKRGQDVALRCDPISGHVSLYWYRQALGQGPEFLTYFNYEAQQDKSGLPNDRFSAERPEGSISTLTIQRTEQRDSAMYRCASSFSEDNEQFFGPGTRLTVL.

With regard to this clonotype: The germline gene is not matched at one end of the junction; a read error may be the cause. The chain is built from TRBV7-7 and TRBJ2-1; perhaps D is TRBD1 or TRBD2 (6 bases each). The DNA end is more similar to TRBJ2-5, so the J call may be wrong. The CDR3 runs to 14 residues. From germline, CDR1 is SSHAT and CDR2 FNYEAQ (reference sequence). CDR3 in amino acids: CASSPVGGEETQYF. The CDR3 DNA reads as TGTGCTAGCAGCCCGGTGGGGGGCGAAGAGACCCAGTACTTC.

This clonotype is large by share. This rearrangement joins TRBV7-2 to TRBJ2-3; D possibly corresponds to TRBD2 (6 bases). Per germline, CDR1 SGHTA and CDR2 FQGNSA. The germline V and J ends were trimmed by 5 bases and 5 bases, with 14 bases remaining between them. CDR3 length equals 14 residues. The CDR3 is CASSLSGAGDTQYF. CDR3 nucleotide sequence: TGTGCCAGCAGCCTGTCGGGAGCGGGAGATACGCAGTATTTT.